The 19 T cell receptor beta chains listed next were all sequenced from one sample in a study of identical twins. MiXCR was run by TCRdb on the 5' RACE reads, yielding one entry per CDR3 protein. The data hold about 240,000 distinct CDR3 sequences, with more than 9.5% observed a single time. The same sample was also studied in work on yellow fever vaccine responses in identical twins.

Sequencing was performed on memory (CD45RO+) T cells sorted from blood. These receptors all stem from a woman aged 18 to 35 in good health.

The CDR3 coding sequence is TGTGCCAGCAGAAAAGCAGGGGTGAACACTGAAGCTTTCTTT. Residues: CASRKAGVNTEAFF. This chain connects TRBV6-1 to TRBJ1-1; the D gene is possibly TRBD1 (6 bases). CDR1 is MNHNS, CDR2 SASEGT, per germline. The CDR3 runs to 14 residues. V was cut by 6 bases and J by 0 bases, with 11 bases left in between.

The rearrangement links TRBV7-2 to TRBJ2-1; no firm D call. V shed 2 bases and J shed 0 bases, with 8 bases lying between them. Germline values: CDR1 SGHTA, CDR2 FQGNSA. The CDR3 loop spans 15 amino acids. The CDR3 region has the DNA TGTGCCAGCAGCTTACGGTTCGGCTCCTACAATGAGCAGTTCTTC. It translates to CASSLRFGSYNEQFF.

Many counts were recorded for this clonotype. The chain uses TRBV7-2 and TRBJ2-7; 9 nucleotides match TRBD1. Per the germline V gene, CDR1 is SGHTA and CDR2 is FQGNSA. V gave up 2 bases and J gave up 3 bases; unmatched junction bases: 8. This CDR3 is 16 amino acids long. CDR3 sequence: CASSLRVGTGSYEQYF. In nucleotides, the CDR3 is TGTGCCAGCAGCTTACGGGTTGGGACAGGGAGCTACGAGCAGTACTTC.

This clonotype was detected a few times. The CDR3 loop reads CATASGGSSTDTQYF. CDR3 bases: TGTGCCACCGCTAGCGGGGGCTCTAGCACAGATACGCAGTATTTT. The chain combines TRBV24-1 with TRBJ2-3, with 10 bases aligning to TRBD2. CDR1 and CDR2 (germline): KGHDR, SFDVKD. Trimming took 9 bases from V and 0 from J; bases not matched to a gene: 5. This CDR3 has 15 residues.

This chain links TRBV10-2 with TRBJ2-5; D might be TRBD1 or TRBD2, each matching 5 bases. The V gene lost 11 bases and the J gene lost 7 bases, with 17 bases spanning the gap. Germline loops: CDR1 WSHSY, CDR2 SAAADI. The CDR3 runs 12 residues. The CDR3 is CAGGPLPGTQYF. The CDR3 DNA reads TGCGCCGGGGGTCCACTTCCGGGGACCCAGTACTTC.

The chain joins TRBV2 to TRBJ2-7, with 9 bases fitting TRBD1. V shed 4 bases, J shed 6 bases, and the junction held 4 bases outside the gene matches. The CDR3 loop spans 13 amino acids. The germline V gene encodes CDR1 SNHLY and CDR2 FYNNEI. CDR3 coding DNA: TGTGCCAGCAGTGGAGGGACAGGGCGCGAGCAGTACTTC. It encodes CASSGGTGREQYF.

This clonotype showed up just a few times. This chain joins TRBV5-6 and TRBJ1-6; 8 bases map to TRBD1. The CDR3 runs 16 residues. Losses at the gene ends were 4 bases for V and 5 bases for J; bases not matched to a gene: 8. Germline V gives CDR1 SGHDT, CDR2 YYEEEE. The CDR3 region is CASSTDRGADNSPLHF. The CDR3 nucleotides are TGTGCCAGCAGCACCGACAGGGGCGCGGATAATTCACCCCTCCACTTT. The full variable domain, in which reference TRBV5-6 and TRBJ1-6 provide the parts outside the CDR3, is DAGVTQSPTHLIKTRGQQVTLRCSPKSGHDTVSWYQQALGQGPQFIFQYYEEEERQRGNFPDRFSGHQFPNYSSELNVNALLLGDSALYLCASSTDRGADNSPLHFGNGTRLTVT.

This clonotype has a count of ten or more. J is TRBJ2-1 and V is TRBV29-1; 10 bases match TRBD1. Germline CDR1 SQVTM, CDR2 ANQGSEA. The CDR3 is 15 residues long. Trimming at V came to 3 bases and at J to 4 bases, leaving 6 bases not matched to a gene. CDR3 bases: TGCAGCGTTGAGCCGGGACAGGGGAAATACAATGAGCAGTTCTTC. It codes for CSVEPGQGKYNEQFF.

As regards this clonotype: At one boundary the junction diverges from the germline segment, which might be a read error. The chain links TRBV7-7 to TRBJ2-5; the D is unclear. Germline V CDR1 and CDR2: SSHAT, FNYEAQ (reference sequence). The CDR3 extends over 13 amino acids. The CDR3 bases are TGTGCTAGCAGCTTACCCGGAGAAGAGACCCAGTACTTC. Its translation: CASSLPGEETQYF.

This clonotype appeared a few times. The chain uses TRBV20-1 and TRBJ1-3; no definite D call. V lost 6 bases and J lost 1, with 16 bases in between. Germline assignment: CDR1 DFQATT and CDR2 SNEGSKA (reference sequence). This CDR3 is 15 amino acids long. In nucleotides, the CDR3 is TGCAGTGCGACGTCACGGGTCGTTTCTGGAAACACCATATATTTT. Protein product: CSATSRVVSGNTIYF.

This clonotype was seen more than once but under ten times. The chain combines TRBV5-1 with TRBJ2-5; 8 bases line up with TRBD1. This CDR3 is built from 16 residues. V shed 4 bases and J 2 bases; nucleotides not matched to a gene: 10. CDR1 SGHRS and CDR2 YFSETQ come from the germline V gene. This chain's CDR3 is CASSRGTGTKQETQYF. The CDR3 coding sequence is TGCGCCAGCAGCCGAGGGACAGGTACTAAACAAGAGACCCAGTACTTC. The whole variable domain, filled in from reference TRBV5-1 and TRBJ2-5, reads KAGVTQTPRYLIKTRGQQVTLSCSPISGHRSVSWYQQTPGQGLQFLFEYFSETQRNKGNFPGRFSGRQFSNSRSEMNVSTLELGDSALYLCASSRGTGTKQETQYFGPGTRLLVL.

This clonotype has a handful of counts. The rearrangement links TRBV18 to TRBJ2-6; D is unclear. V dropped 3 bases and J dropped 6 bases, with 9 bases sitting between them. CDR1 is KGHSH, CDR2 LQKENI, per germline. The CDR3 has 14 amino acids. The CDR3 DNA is TGTGCCAGCTCACCTTCGTCAGAGGCCAACGTCCTGACTTTC. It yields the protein CASSPSSEANVLTF.

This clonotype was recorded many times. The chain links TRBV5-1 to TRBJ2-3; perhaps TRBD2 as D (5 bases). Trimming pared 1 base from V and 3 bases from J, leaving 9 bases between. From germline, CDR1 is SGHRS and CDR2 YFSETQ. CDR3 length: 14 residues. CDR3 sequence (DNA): TGCGCCAGCAGCTTGCCCTCGGGGACAGATACGCAGTATTTT. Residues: CASSLPSGTDTQYF.

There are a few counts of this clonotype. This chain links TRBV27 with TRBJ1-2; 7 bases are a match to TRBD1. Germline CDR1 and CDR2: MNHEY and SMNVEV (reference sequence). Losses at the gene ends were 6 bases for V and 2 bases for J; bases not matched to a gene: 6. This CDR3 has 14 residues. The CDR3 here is CASSQGTENYGYTF. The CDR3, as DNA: TGTGCCAGCAGCCAGGGGACAGAGAACTATGGCTACACCTTC.

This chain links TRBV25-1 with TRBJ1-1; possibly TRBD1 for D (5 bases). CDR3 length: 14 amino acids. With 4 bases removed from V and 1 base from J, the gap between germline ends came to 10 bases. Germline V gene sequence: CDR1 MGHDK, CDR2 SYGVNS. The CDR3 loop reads CASSAFGGNTEAFF. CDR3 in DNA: TGTGCCAGCAGTGCCTTCGGGGGGAACACTGAAGCTTTCTTT. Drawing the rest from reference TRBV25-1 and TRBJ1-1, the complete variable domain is EADIYQTPRYLVIGTGKKITLECSQTMGHDKMYWYQQDPGMELHLIHYSYGVNSTEKGDLSSESTVSRIRTEHFPLTLESARPSHTSQYLCASSAFGGNTEAFFGQGTRLTVV.

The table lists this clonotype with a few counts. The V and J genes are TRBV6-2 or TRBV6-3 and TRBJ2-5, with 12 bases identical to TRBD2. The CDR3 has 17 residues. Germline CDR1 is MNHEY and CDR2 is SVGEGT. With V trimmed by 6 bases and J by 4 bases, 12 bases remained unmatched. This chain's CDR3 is CASSNTQTSGRRETQYF. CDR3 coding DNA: TGTGCCAGCAGCAATACCCAAACTAGCGGGAGGAGAGAGACCCAGTACTTC.

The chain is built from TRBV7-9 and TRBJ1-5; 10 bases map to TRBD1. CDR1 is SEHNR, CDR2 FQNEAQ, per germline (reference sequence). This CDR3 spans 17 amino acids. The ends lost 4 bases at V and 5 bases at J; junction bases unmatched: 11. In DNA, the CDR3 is TGTGCCAGCAGCTCCCGATCGACAGGGGGCAAGGATCAGCCCCAGCATTTT. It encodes CASSSRSTGGKDQPQHF.

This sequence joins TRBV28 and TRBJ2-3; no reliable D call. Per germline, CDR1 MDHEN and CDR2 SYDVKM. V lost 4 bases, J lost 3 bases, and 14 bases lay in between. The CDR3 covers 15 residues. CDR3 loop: CASSWYASRTDTQYF. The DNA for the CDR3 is TGTGCCAGCAGTTGGTACGCTTCTCGAACAGATACGCAGTATTTT. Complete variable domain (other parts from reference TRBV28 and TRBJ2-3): DVKVTQSSRYLVKRTGEKVFLECVQDMDHENMFWYRQDPGLGLRLIYFSYDVKMKEKGDIPEGYSVSREKKERFSLILESASTNQTSMYLCASSWYASRTDTQYFGPGTRLTVL.

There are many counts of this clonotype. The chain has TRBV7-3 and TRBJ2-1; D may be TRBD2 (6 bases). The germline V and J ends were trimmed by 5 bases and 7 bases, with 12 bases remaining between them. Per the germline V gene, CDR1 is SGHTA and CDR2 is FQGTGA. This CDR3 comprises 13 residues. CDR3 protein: CASSTRGGNEQFF. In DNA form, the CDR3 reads TGTGCCAGCAGCACTAGGGGAGGTAATGAGCAGTTCTTC.